This T cell receptor beta chain was obtained from a study of cytomegalovirus exposure and HLA in healthy donors. Study results and caveats: Investigators reported 150 to 200 TCR beta chains as tied to cytomegalovirus. Later analysis demonstrated an association between a missense DCLRE1C variant and TCR beta V- and J-gene trimming.

After removal of 6 bases from V and 5 bases from J, the junction contained 8 bases not matched to a gene. The CDR3 has 14 residues. The germline CDR1 and CDR2 sequences are MNHEY and SVGAGI. The PCR made use of 60 Vbeta and 13 Jbeta primers. Assay: immunoSEQ multiplex PCR; the TCRdb copy retains only in-frame clones and omits some. The table has roughly 170,000 clones, over 75% seen once; the top ten hold approximately 1.6%. This clone was seen a few times. As yet, its antigen is unknown. The specimen sequenced was PBMCs. The chain recombines TRBV6-5 with TRBJ1-1, with TRBD1 matching 8 bases. This receptor was obtained from a woman aged 30 to 39 in good health and CMV-seronegative. The CDR3 here is CASSRDRISTEAFF. Here the CDR3 DNA reads TGTGCCAGCAGCAGGGACAGGATTTCGACTGAAGCTTTCTTT.